The text below deals with one TCR beta chain. Its antigen is still unknown. Stated time point: week 35, safety follow-up. Vaccine doses each comprised 300 ug of mutant IDH1 20-mer peptide, with topical imiquimod. The study enrolled donors with new WHO grade 3 or 4 IDH1-mutant, ATRX-lost astrocytomas. These data originate in a study of a mutant IDH1 vaccine in newly diagnosed glioma. This table comes from immunoSEQ multiplex PCR, and its TCRdb copy is limited to in-frame clones, with some not included. The table has over 65,000 clones, more than 70% seen once. The CDR3 has 15 residues. In germline, CDR1 is MNHEY, CDR2 SVGAGI. V was shortened by 2 bases and J by 1 base, with 11 bases between the two germline ends.

The V gene is TRBV6-5, the J gene TRBJ1-1; D is unclear. The specimen comprised PBMCs, sampled from a glioma patient whose treatment included an IDH1 peptide vaccine. The TCR was taken from a man aged 18 to 29 with glioma. DNA for the CDR3: TGTGCCAGCAGTTACACCCCCCGCGGGAACACTGAAGCTTTCTTT. Residues: CASSYTPRGNTEAFF.